These 30 T cell receptor beta chains came from one sample sequenced in a study of CD8+ T cells in alopecia areata. cDNA prepared by RNA extraction and subsequent reverse transcription served as the template for sequencing. The protocol was immunoSEQ multiplex PCR, while the TCRdb copy is restricted to in-frame clones and leaves out a portion. The repertoire includes over 100,000 clones, approximately 48% of them detected once, and approximately 19% sits in the top ten. Sample: CD8+ T cells sorted from blood, taken at week 0. All receptors derive from a human donor with alopecia areata.

This clone was seen many times. The rearrangement joins TRBV7-9 to TRBJ1-1; 8 bases fit TRBD1. Germline V gives CDR1 SEHNR, CDR2 FQNEAQ (reference sequence). The CDR3 sequence is 15 residues long. Germline trimming cut 5 bases from V and 5 bases from J; bases unmatched to any gene: 10. CDR3 loop: CASSPRTGPLTEAFF. The CDR3 DNA is TGTGCCAGCAGCCCGAGGACAGGGCCGTTAACTGAAGCTTTCTTT.

The J gene is TRBJ1-2, the V gene TRBV15, with 10 bases aligning to TRBD1. Losses at the gene ends were 3 bases for V and 4 bases for J; bases not matched to a gene: 11. CDR3 length: 17 amino acids. The germline gives CDR1 LNHNV, CDR2 YYDKDF (reference sequence). DNA for the CDR3: TGTGCCACCAGCAGTCTAATAGGGACAGGGGATGGCTATGGCTACACCTTC. Translated, it gives CATSSLIGTGDGYGYTF.

The chain is built from TRBV4-3 and TRBJ2-7, with 10 bases identical to TRBD1. This CDR3 region has 15 residues. V lost 4 bases and J lost 5; bases outside the gene matches: 8. The germline CDR1 and CDR2 sequences are LGHNA and YSLEER. The CDR3 loop is CASSPTRTGGDEQYF. In DNA form, the CDR3 reads TGCGCCAGCAGCCCCACAAGGACAGGGGGTGACGAGCAGTACTTC.

Only a few counts were recorded for this clone. This sequence joins TRBV6-5 and TRBJ2-2; 8 bases match TRBD1. This CDR3 has 14 residues. Germline-derived CDR1 and CDR2 are MNHEY and SVGAGI. The junction had 3 bases not matched to a gene; V was cut back by 6 bases and J by 3 bases. CDR3: CASRGQGDTGELFF. CDR3 bases: TGTGCCAGCAGAGGACAGGGAGACACCGGGGAGCTGTTTTTT.

As for this clone: Other nucleotide sequences in the sample specify the same CDR3. The chain recombines TRBV27 with TRBJ2-3; D is unclear. Trimming removed 0 bases at V and 1 base at J, with 5 bases between. The CDR3 length is 14 residues. Germline CDR1 MNHEY, CDR2 SMNVEV (reference sequence). CDR3: CASSLSAGTDTQYF. The CDR3 nucleotides are TGTGCCAGCAGTTTATCGGCCGGCACAGATACGCAGTATTTT.

In its sample, this clone was seen a few times. The genes are TRBV9 and TRBJ2-7, with no clear D. This CDR3 has 13 residues. The germline V gene has CDR1 SGDLS and CDR2 YYNGEE. The V end lost 2 bases, the J end lost 1 base, and 7 bases lay between the germline ends. CDR3 coding DNA: TGTGCCAGCAGCGTCTCCCCTTCCTACGAGCAGTACTTC. As protein: CASSVSPSYEQYF.

Notes on this clone: The sample contains more than one DNA sequence encoding this CDR3. V usage is TRBV14 and J usage is TRBJ2-7; D gene ambiguous. The CDR3 consists of 11 residues. Trimming took off 3 bases at V and 4 bases at J, with 4 bases between the two ends. CDR1 is SGHDN and CDR2 is FVKESK in the germline V gene. The CDR3 region has the DNA TGTGCCAGCAGCCAGGGATACGAGCAGTACTTC. This translates into CASSQGYEQYF.

Only a few counts were recorded for this clone. The V call is TRBV5-1, the J call TRBJ1-1, with D possibly being TRBD1 (5 bases). The germline gives CDR1 SGHRS, CDR2 YFSETQ. The CDR3 has 15 residues. The ends were cut back, 2 bases at V and 1 base at J, with 12 bases in the middle. This CDR3 reads CASSLAQGSNTEAFF. The CDR3 DNA reads TGCGCCAGCAGCTTAGCCCAGGGCTCGAACACTGAAGCTTTCTTT.

This clone turned up a few times. This chain links TRBV9 with TRBJ2-3, with TRBD2 matching 10 bases. CDR1 and CDR2 from the germline V gene are SGDLS and YYNGEE. V lost 6 bases, J lost 6 bases, and 10 bases stayed unmatched. The CDR3 runs to 15 residues. The CDR3 region has the DNA TGTGCCAGCAACCCTACTAGCGGGGACTTGGATACGCAGTATTTT. Translated: CASNPTSGDLDTQYF.

This clone appeared a few times. The rearrangement joins TRBV4-1 to TRBJ2-7; D gene uncertain. The length of the CDR3 is 13 residues. V gave up 0 bases and J gave up 7 bases, with 10 bases separating them. Germline V gene data show CDR1 as MGHRA and CDR2 as YSYEKL. The CDR3 spells CASSQEASLEQYF. CDR3 DNA sequence: TGCGCCAGCAGCCAAGAAGCGTCCCTGGAGCAGTACTTC.

CDR3 nucleotides: TGCGCCAGCAGCCAAGATGGTTATTCACCCCTCCACTTT. Translated, it gives CASSQDGYSPLHF. The rearrangement uses TRBV4-3 and TRBJ1-6; D is ambiguous. This CDR3 has 13 amino acids. Trimming left V 0 bases short and J 8 bases short, with 5 bases between. The germline V gene has CDR1 LGHNA and CDR2 YSLEER.

J is TRBJ1-1 and V is TRBV29-1, with D uncertain. This CDR3 has 12 amino acids. The germline CDR1 and CDR2 sequences are SQVTM and ANQGSEA. V was trimmed by 2 bases and J by 2 bases, leaving 6 bases between them. CDR3 region: CSVEKLNTEAFF. The DNA of the CDR3 is TGCAGCGTTGAAAAGCTTAACACTGAAGCTTTCTTT.

This clone has a handful of counts. The gene calls are TRBV6-1 and TRBJ2-1; 12 nucleotides line up with TRBD2. V lost 6 bases to trimming and J lost 8 bases; unmatched junction nucleotides: 8. Germline V CDR1 and CDR2: MNHNS, SASEGT. This CDR3 region has 15 residues. CDR3 coding DNA: TGTGCCAGCAGGATGCCGGGACTAGCGGGTGATGAGCAGTTCTTC. Encoded protein: CASRMPGLAGDEQFF.

This clone was detected only a few times. The chain's CDR3 is CASSQTGTDQPQHF. CDR3 nucleotides: TGTGCCAGCAGCCAGACAGGGACTGATCAGCCCCAGCATTTT. The chain uses TRBV2 and TRBJ1-5; 7 nucleotides match TRBD1. The CDR3 covers 14 residues. Germline trimming cut 6 bases from V and 5 bases from J; bases unmatched to any gene: 7. Germline CDR1 reads SNHLY; CDR2 reads FYNNEI.

The V and J genes are TRBV27 and TRBJ2-2; 7 nucleotides match TRBD1. Germline V lookup: CDR1 MNHEY, CDR2 SMNVEV (reference sequence). The CDR3 runs 12 residues. After removal of 5 bases from V and 13 bases from J, the junction contained 7 bases not matched to a gene. In nucleotides, the CDR3 is TGTGCCAGCAGTCCCCTGGGACAGAGGCTGTTTTTT. This translates into CASSPLGQRLFF.

This clone came up many times. V usage is TRBV4-3 and J usage is TRBJ2-7, with 8 bases identical to TRBD2. The CDR3 runs to 15 residues. The ends lost 0 bases at V and 4 bases at J; junction bases unmatched: 5. CDR1 is LGHNA, CDR2 YSLEER, per germline. The CDR3 loop is CASSQDQRGRYEQYF. In DNA form, the CDR3 reads TGCGCCAGCAGCCAAGATCAGCGGGGGCGGTACGAGCAGTACTTC.

A single count supports this clone. The rearrangement joins TRBV11-2 to TRBJ2-7; D possibly corresponds to TRBD1 (6 bases). V was cut by 0 bases and J by 3 bases, with 6 bases left in between. The CDR3 loop spans 13 amino acids. Germline V gene lookup returns CDR1 SGHAT and CDR2 FQNNGV. The CDR3 here is CASSLDRGYEQYF. CDR3 DNA sequence: TGTGCCAGCAGCTTAGACAGGGGCTACGAGCAGTACTTC.

In this sample, this clone turned up a few times. The chain combines TRBV29-1 with TRBJ2-3; TRBD1 matches 8 bases. The V gene end was trimmed by 4 bases and the J gene end by 2 bases; junction bases not matched to a gene: 5. The CDR3 consists of 14 residues. CDR1 is SQVTM and CDR2 is ANQGSEA in the germline V gene. The CDR3 DNA is TGCAGCGTTGCCAACAGGGGGATCACAGATACGCAGTATTTT. It yields the protein CSVANRGITDTQYF.

The CDR3 reads CATSRDLQGNSPLHF. The DNA for the CDR3 is TGTGCCACCAGCAGAGATTTGCAGGGAAATTCACCCCTCCACTTT. The J gene is TRBJ1-6, the V gene TRBV15; maybe TRBD1 (5 bases). Per germline, CDR1 LNHNV and CDR2 YYDKDF (reference sequence). V shed 0 bases and J shed 7 bases, with 10 bases lying between them. This CDR3 region has 15 residues.

This rearrangement joins TRBV5-1 to TRBJ1-1; unclear D gene. V was trimmed by 0 bases and J by 3 bases, leaving 6 bases between them. This CDR3 contains 13 residues. CDR1 is SGHRS and CDR2 is YFSETQ in the germline V gene. The CDR3 coding sequence is TGCGCCAGCAGCTTGGGGGCAGACACTGAAGCTTTCTTT. This codes for CASSLGADTEAFF. Full variable domain (missing parts from reference TRBV5-1 and TRBJ1-1): KAGVTQTPRYLIKTRGQQVTLSCSPISGHRSVSWYQQTPGQGLQFLFEYFSETQRNKGNFPGRFSGRQFSNSRSEMNVSTLELGDSALYLCASSLGADTEAFFGQGTRLTVV.

The J gene is TRBJ2-2, the V gene TRBV6-6; D not certain. Deletions cut 1 base from V and 1 base from J, with 4 bases between. Per the germline V gene, CDR1 is MNHNY and CDR2 is SVGAGI (reference sequence). The CDR3 has 14 amino acids. The CDR3 DNA sequence: TGTGCCAGCAGTTACTGGGGGAACACCGGGGAGCTGTTTTTT. It translates to CASSYWGNTGELFF.

A few counts support this clone. The rearrangement links TRBV14 to TRBJ2-7; D unclear. V lost 4 bases and J lost 4, with 8 bases in between. CDR1 is SGHDN, CDR2 FVKESK, per germline. There are 12 residues in the CDR3. The CDR3 is CASSLFGYEQYF. CDR3 in DNA: TGTGCCAGCAGCCTTTTCGGGTACGAGCAGTACTTC. The whole variable domain, remainder taken from reference TRBV14 and TRBJ2-7, is EAGVTQFPSHSVIEKGQTVTLRCDPISGHDNLYWYRRVMGKEIKFLLHFVKESKQDESGMPNNRFLAERTGGTYSTLKVQPAELEDSGVYFCASSLFGYEQYFGPGTRLTVT.

The chain employs TRBV30 and TRBJ2-7; D perhaps matches TRBD1 (5 bases). V was pared by 5 bases and J by 2 bases, with 10 bases between. CDR3 length: 12 amino acids. CDR1 and CDR2 from the germline V gene are GTSNPN and SVGIG (reference sequence). The chain's CDR3 is CAWEPRAYEQYF. CDR3 nucleotide sequence: TGTGCCTGGGAGCCCAGGGCCTACGAGCAGTACTTC.

This chain joins TRBV11-2 and TRBJ2-4; D is uncertain. Germline V gene data show CDR1 as SGHAT and CDR2 as FQNNGV. The CDR3 is made up of 13 amino acids. Trimming removed 1 base from V and 15 bases from J, with 16 bases in between. CDR3 nucleotide sequence: TGTGCCAGCAGCTTAGTTACCACAACCTGGCGGTACTTC. Translation: CASSLVTTTWRYF.

The table lists this clone with a count of one. The sample carries other DNA sequences with the same CDR3. The chain employs TRBV29-1 and TRBJ1-2; TRBD1 might be the D (6 bases). CDR1 SQVTM and CDR2 ANQGSEA come from the germline V gene. V lost 0 bases and J 4 bases, leaving 12 bases between the germline ends. This CDR3 is built from 14 residues. The CDR3 reads CSVEDPGAGYGYTF. DNA of the CDR3: TGCAGCGTTGAAGATCCAGGGGCAGGCTATGGCTACACCTTC.

This clone was seen only once. The V call is TRBV29-1, the J call TRBJ2-3; either TRBD1 or TRBD2 may supply D (5 bases each). The CDR3 length is 14 residues. Germline-derived CDR1 and CDR2 are SQVTM and ANQGSEA. Trimming removed 1 base at V and 2 bases at J, with 10 bases between. The CDR3 DNA sequence: TGCAGCGTTGAAGCCGGGGCCTTCACAGATACGCAGTATTTT. Translating gives CSVEAGAFTDTQYF.

The chain uses TRBV4-1 and TRBJ1-2; 9 nucleotides line up with TRBD1. The CDR3 consists of 15 residues. Germline V CDR1 and CDR2: MGHRA, YSYEKL. Germline trimming cut 1 base from V and 8 bases from J; bases unmatched to any gene: 8. CDR3 amino acids: CASSQVGTGIMGYTF. Here the CDR3 DNA reads TGCGCCAGCAGCCAAGTAGGGACAGGGATTATGGGCTACACCTTC.

The chain recombines TRBV25-1 with TRBJ2-7; tentatively, D is TRBD2 (5 bases). Trimming took 8 bases from V and 1 from J, leaving 15 bases between them. Germline V gene lookup returns CDR1 MGHDK and CDR2 SYGVNS. CDR3 length: 14 residues. Written as DNA, the CDR3 is TGTGCCAGCGATGCGGGCGAGGGATCCTACGAGCAGTACTTC. Translation: CASDAGEGSYEQYF.

The chain has TRBV30 and TRBJ2-3; D remains unclear. Germline loops: CDR1 GTSNPN, CDR2 SVGIG (reference sequence). The V end was cut by 0 bases, the J end by 0 bases, with 7 bases between. The CDR3 contains 14 residues. The CDR3 spells CAWSVDSSTDTQYF. CDR3 coding DNA: TGTGCCTGGAGTGTTGACTCTAGCACAGATACGCAGTATTTT.

The chain recombines TRBV4-1 with TRBJ2-5, with no clear D. This CDR3 spans 12 amino acids. Trimming took 0 bases from V and 5 from J, leaving 4 bases between them. Germline CDR1 and CDR2: MGHRA and YSYEKL. Here the CDR3 reads CASSQDLETQYF. CDR3 sequence (DNA): TGCGCCAGCAGCCAAGATCTTGAGACCCAGTACTTC.